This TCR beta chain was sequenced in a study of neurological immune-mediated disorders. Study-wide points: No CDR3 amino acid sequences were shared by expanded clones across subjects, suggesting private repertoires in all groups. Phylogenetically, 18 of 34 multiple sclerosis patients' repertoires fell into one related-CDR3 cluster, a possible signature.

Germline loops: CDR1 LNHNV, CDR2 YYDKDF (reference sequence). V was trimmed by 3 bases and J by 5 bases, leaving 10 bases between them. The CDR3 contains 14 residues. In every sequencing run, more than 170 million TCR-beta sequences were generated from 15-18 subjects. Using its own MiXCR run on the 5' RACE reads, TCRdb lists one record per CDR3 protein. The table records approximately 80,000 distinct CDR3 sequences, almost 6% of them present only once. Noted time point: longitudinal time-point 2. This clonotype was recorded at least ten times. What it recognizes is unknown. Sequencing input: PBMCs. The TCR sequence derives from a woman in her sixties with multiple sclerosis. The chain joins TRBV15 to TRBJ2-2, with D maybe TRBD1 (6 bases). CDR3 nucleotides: TGTGCCACCAGCAGTAACAGGGAAACCGGGGAGCTGTTTTTT. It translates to CATSSNRETGELFF.